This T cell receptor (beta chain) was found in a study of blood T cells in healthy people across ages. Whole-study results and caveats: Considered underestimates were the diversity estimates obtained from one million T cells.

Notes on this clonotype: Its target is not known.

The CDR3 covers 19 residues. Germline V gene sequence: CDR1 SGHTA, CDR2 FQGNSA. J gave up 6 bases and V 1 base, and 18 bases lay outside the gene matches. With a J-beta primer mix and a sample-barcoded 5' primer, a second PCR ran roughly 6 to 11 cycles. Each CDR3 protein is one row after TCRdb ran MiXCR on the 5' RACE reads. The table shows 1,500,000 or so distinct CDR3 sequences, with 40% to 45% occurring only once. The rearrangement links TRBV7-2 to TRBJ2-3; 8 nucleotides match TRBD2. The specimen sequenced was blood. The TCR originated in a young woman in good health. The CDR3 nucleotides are TGTGCCAGCAGCTTAGTTAGTAGCGGGATCCGGATATCCCGCGATACGCAGTATTTT. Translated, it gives CASSLVSSGIRISRDTQYF.